Given below is one T cell receptor beta chain in context. The antigen remains undetermined. Clones were read by immunoSEQ multiplex PCR, and TCRdb kept only the in-frame ones, dropping some. This sample has roughly 13,000 clones, with approximately 94% found just once. This entry comes from a study of neoadjuvant nivolumab and ipilimumab in lung cancer. Study-level background: The combination arm added day-1 ipilimumab 1 mg/kg to nivolumab 3 mg/kg on days 1, 15, 29.

The CDR3 is 15 amino acids. Trimming took 0 bases from V and 2 from J; bases not matched to a gene: 2. Germline V gene lookup returns CDR1 SGHNT and CDR2 YYREEE (reference sequence). Overall study results and limits: TCR sequencing covered a small number of samples. TCR clonality did not significantly correlate with pathologic tumor regression. Compared with tumor-adjacent uninvolved lung, resected tumors showed greater richness and clonality.

The sample was peripheral blood, taken after neoadjuvant nivolumab, alone or with ipilimumab, at or shortly before surgery. The rearrangement uses TRBV5-4 and TRBJ2-7; 10 positions match TRBD2. The sequence came from an adult with non-small cell lung cancer. In DNA form, the CDR3 reads TGTGCCAGCAGCTTGGAGCGGGAGGGCGCCTACGAGCAGTACTTC. Translated, it gives CASSLEREGAYEQYF.